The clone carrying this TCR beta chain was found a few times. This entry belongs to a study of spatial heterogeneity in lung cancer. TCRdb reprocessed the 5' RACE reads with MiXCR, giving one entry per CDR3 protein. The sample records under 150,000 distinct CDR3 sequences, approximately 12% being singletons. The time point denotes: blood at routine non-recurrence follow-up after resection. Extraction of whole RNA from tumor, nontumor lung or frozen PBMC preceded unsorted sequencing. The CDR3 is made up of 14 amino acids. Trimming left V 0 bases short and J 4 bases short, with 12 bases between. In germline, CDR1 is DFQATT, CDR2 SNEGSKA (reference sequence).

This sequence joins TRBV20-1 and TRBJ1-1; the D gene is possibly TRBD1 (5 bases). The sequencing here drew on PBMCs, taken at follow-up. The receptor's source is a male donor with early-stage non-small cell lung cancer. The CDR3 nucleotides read TGCAGTGCTAGAGATACCAGGGTCGGCACTGAAGCTTTCTTT. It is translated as CSARDTRVGTEAFF.